One and the same sample provided the 6 T cell receptor beta chains below, sequenced in a study of shared clonotypes between healthy human individuals. Selected positively for CCR7 and CD45RO-negative, naive CD8 cells excluded terminally differentiated effector memory CD45RA+ cells. The data were produced by immunoSEQ multiplex PCR, yet TCRdb's version contains in-frame clones alone and is incomplete. The table records about 870,000 clones, more than 85% of them present only once. Sequencing was done on a sample of naive CD8+ T cells sorted from blood. All receptors derive from a man aged 25-45 years in good health.

The J gene is TRBJ2-2, the V gene TRBV7-9; D is undetermined. In germline, CDR1 is SEHNR, CDR2 FQNEAQ (reference sequence). The CDR3 totals 15 residues. Trimming pared 1 base from V and 6 bases from J, leaving 12 bases between. CDR3 coding DNA: TGTGCCAGCAGCTTAGGCGGCATTGGGTCCGGGGAGCTGTTTTTT. It codes for CASSLGGIGSGELFF. The variable domain in full, with the rest retrieved from reference TRBV7-9 and TRBJ2-2, is DTGVSQNPRHKITKRGQNVTFRCDPISEHNRLYWYRQTLGQGPEFLTYFQNEAQLEKSRLLSDRFSAERPKGSFSTLEIQRTEQGDSAMYLCASSLGGIGSGELFFGEGSRLTVL.

The rearrangement links TRBV29-1 to TRBJ2-1, with D possibly TRBD2 on 6 matching bases. The CDR3 covers 16 residues. The germline CDR1 and CDR2 sequences are SQVTM and ANQGSEA. V shed 7 bases and J shed 4 bases, with 23 bases lying between them. The CDR3 region is CSAMGGEGWVYNEQFF. The CDR3 DNA reads as TGCAGCGCCATGGGGGGAGAGGGTTGGGTATACAATGAGCAGTTCTTC.

The chain uses TRBV7-9 and TRBJ2-1; 12 bases match TRBD2. Germline V gives CDR1 SEHNR, CDR2 FQNEAQ (reference sequence). J gave up 4 bases and V 5 bases, and 3 bases lay outside the gene matches. The CDR3 loop spans 15 amino acids. CDR3: CASSRGLAGYNEQFF. As DNA, the CDR3 is TGTGCCAGCAGCCGGGGACTAGCGGGTTACAATGAGCAGTTCTTC.

This chain links TRBV7-9 with TRBJ2-7; possible D gene TRBD2, 5 bases. Germline lookup yields CDR1 SEHNR and CDR2 FQNEAQ (reference sequence). V gave up 5 bases and J gave up 1 base, with 18 bases separating them. The CDR3 length is 16 residues. This chain's CDR3 is CASSPKESGRSYEQYF. The CDR3 region has the DNA TGTGCCAGCAGCCCCAAAGAGAGCGGACGATCCTACGAGCAGTACTTC.

The chain links TRBV4-3 to TRBJ2-5; 8 bases fit TRBD1. J lost 7 bases, V lost 6 bases, and 4 bases had no gene match. The V gene's germline CDR1 is LGHNA and CDR2 YSLEER. CDR3 length: 12 residues. CDR3 sequence (DNA): TGCGCCAGCAGTCACGACAGGGGGACCCAGTACTTC. Translating gives CASSHDRGTQYF.

This chain joins TRBV30 and TRBJ2-7, with D uncertain. V gave up 4 bases and J gave up 2 bases, with 9 bases separating them. In germline, CDR1 is GTSNPN, CDR2 SVGIG (reference sequence). The CDR3 is made up of 12 amino acids. The CDR3: CAWNNPPYEQYF. The CDR3, as DNA: TGTGCCTGGAATAACCCCCCCTACGAGCAGTACTTC.